These 17 T cell receptor beta chains share one sample of origin, sequenced in a study of blood T cell repertoires in COVID-19. Assay: immunoSEQ multiplex PCR; the TCRdb copy retains only in-frame clones and omits some. The table records roughly 300,000 clones, roughly 84% of them present only once. The sample taken for sequencing was peripheral blood. These receptors were taken from a human donor with COVID-19, enrolled during active disease. The donor label of this sample is uncertain.

The CDR3 DNA follows: TGTGCCAGCGGGGACAGGGATTACGAGCAGTACTTC. This sequence encodes CASGDRDYEQYF. The genes are TRBV10-3 and TRBJ2-7; TRBD1 matches at 9 bases. V was pared by 10 bases and J by 4 bases, with 5 bases of the junction left unmatched. CDR1 is ENHRY, CDR2 SYGVKD, per germline. There are 12 residues in the CDR3.

V gene TRBV3-1 (or the pseudogene TRBV3-2) combines with J gene TRBJ2-1; D is unclear. The CDR3 is 13 residues long. With 3 bases removed from V and 10 bases from J, the gap between germline ends came to 13 bases. Germline lookup yields CDR1 LGHDT and CDR2 YNNKEL (reference sequence). The DNA of the CDR3 is TGTGCCAGCAGCCAGAGAATAGCCGGGGAGCAGTTCTTC. The encoded protein is CASSQRIAGEQFF.

The chain couples TRBV10-3 to TRBJ1-3, with 10 bases matching TRBD1. Germline CDR1 ENHRY, CDR2 SYGVKD. The V gene end was trimmed by 6 bases and the J gene end by 2 bases; junction bases not matched to a gene: 7. There are 16 residues in the CDR3. CDR3 DNA sequence: TGTGCCATCAGGGTCTCCGGGACAGGGGCTGGAAACACCATATATTTT. Residues: CAIRVSGTGAGNTIYF.

The chain uses TRBV5-6 and TRBJ2-5; TRBD1 matches 7 bases. J gave up 1 base and V 5 bases, and 5 bases lay outside the gene matches. The CDR3 is 14 residues long. Germline CDR1 SGHDT, CDR2 YYEEEE. For the CDR3, the DNA is TGTGCCAGCAGGCTGGGGACAGTCCAAGAGACCCAGTACTTC. Residues: CASRLGTVQETQYF.

The rearrangement links TRBV7-2 to TRBJ2-1; TRBD2 aligns across 7 bases. V was clipped by 0 bases and J by 8 bases; unmatched bases: 7. Germline CDR1 and CDR2: SGHTA and FQGNSA. There are 15 residues in the CDR3. CDR3 loop: CASSLAGGNNDEQFF. The CDR3 bases are TGTGCCAGCAGCTTAGCGGGAGGGAATAACGATGAGCAGTTCTTC.

The V gene is TRBV11-2, the J gene TRBJ2-3; TRBD2 matches 8 bases. Germline V gene data show CDR1 as SGHAT and CDR2 as FQNNGV. Trimming took 3 bases from V and 2 from J; bases not matched to a gene: 7. The CDR3 has 16 residues. The CDR3: CASSLAGGRTTDTQYF. CDR3 DNA: TGTGCCAGCAGCTTGGCGGGAGGCCGAACCACAGATACGCAGTATTTT.

With respect to this clone: The germline gene is not matched at one end of the junction; a read error may be the cause. This chain connects TRBV12-3 or TRBV12-4 to TRBJ1-4; no firm D call. The CDR3 consists of 13 residues. The CDR3 sequence: CASSLGPYEKLFF. The DNA of the CDR3 is TGTGCCAGCAGTTTAGGCCCCTATGAGAAACTGTTTTTT.

V gene TRBV7-2 combines with J gene TRBJ1-4; 7 bases agree with TRBD1. Germline CDR1 reads SGHTA; CDR2 reads FQGNSA. This CDR3 has 13 residues. Trimming removed 3 bases from V and 7 bases from J; junction bases left unmatched: 2. This CDR3 is CASSLSGGEKLFF. CDR3 DNA: TGTGCCAGCAGCTTGTCAGGGGGTGAAAAACTGTTTTTT. Supplemented by reference TRBV7-2 and TRBJ1-4, the full variable domain reads GAGVSQSPSNKVTEKGKDVELRCDPISGHTALYWYRQSLGQGLEFLIYFQGNSAPDKSGLPSDRFSAERTGGSVSTLTIQRTQQEDSAVYLCASSLSGGEKLFFGSGTQLSVL.

The chain combines TRBV2 with TRBJ2-3; D is ambiguous. Trimming pared 0 bases from V and 6 bases from J, leaving 13 bases between. This CDR3 has 15 residues. Germline CDR1 and CDR2: SNHLY and FYNNEI. Here the CDR3 DNA reads TGTGCCAGCAGTGAAGCGCTTCTAGTTTCGGATACGCAGTATTTT. It translates to CASSEALLVSDTQYF.

The chain employs TRBV9 and TRBJ1-5; no definite D call. Germline values: CDR1 SGDLS, CDR2 YYNGEE. Deletions cut 0 bases from V and 7 bases from J, with 8 bases between. The length of the CDR3 is 13 residues. Here the CDR3 reads CASSVGAGQPQHF. The CDR3 DNA follows: TGTGCCAGCAGCGTAGGGGCAGGACAGCCCCAGCATTTT.

V gene TRBV7-3 combines with J gene TRBJ2-1; D not certain. Germline V gene lookup returns CDR1 SGHTA and CDR2 FQGTGA. CDR3 length equals 13 residues. V gave up 6 bases and J gave up 0 bases, with 6 bases separating them. This CDR3 is CASSYSSYNEQFF. The CDR3 DNA is TGTGCCAGCAGTTACAGCTCCTACAATGAGCAGTTCTTC.

This chain connects TRBV15 to TRBJ2-7; unclear D gene. The germline V gene has CDR1 LNHNV and CDR2 YYDKDF (reference sequence). CDR3 length: 15 residues. V lost 0 bases, J lost 1 base, and 10 bases lay in between. CDR3 coding DNA: TGTGCCACCAGCAGAGATACTTACGGTTCCTACGAGCAGTACTTC. Amino acids: CATSRDTYGSYEQYF.

This clone was counted a few times. J is TRBJ1-6 and V is TRBV6-5, with no clear D. Trimming took 6 bases from V and 6 from J, leaving 12 bases between them. The CDR3 loop spans 14 amino acids. Germline CDR1 is MNHEY and CDR2 is SVGAGI. The chain's CDR3 is CASRVDMRNSPLHF. The CDR3 region has the DNA TGTGCCAGCAGAGTCGACATGCGTAATTCACCCCTCCACTTT.

This clone has only a few counts. The chain joins TRBV7-2 to TRBJ2-7; D is uncertain. This CDR3 contains 12 residues. V gave up 5 bases and J gave up 1 base, with 6 bases separating them. From germline, CDR1 is SGHTA and CDR2 FQGNSA. The CDR3, as DNA: TGTGCCAGCAGCCTGCGATCCTACGAGCAGTACTTC. Encoded protein: CASSLRSYEQYF.

The chain has TRBV6-1 and TRBJ1-1; TRBD1 might be the D (5 bases). Germline assignment: CDR1 MNHNS and CDR2 SASEGT. V shed 2 bases and J shed 11 bases, with 15 bases lying between them. The CDR3 covers 13 residues. This chain's CDR3 is CASSERNGGWAFF. As DNA, the CDR3 is TGTGCCAGCAGTGAAAGGAACGGGGGGTGGGCTTTCTTT.

This clone was observed a few times. This rearrangement joins TRBV4-1 to TRBJ2-2; 8 nucleotides match TRBD2. Unmatched junction bases numbered 3, after V lost 0 bases and J lost 0 bases. There are 17 residues in the CDR3. CDR1 MGHRA and CDR2 YSYEKL come from the germline V gene. CDR3 nucleotides: TGCGCCAGCAGCCAAGAGACGGGAGGGGCGAACACCGGGGAGCTGTTTTTT. As protein: CASSQETGGANTGELFF.

The V call is TRBV2, the J call TRBJ2-7; D perhaps matches TRBD2 (5 bases). Between the trimmed V and J ends, which lost 7 bases and 2 bases, there was a span of 15 bases. The V gene's germline CDR1 is SNHLY and CDR2 FYNNEI. CDR3 length: 14 residues. The CDR3: CASNTDSGPYEQYF. CDR3 DNA sequence: TGTGCCAGCAATACGGACTCTGGGCCCTACGAGCAGTACTTC.